This T cell receptor (beta chain) stems from a study of blood T cell repertoires in COVID-19. Study overall: Some COVID-19 samples were acute and others convalescent; all came from the United States, Italy and Spain. The analysed material was cDNA or gDNA that came from T cells, B-cell-depleted T cells, or PBMCs.

A Seattle source enrolled patients during active infection and followed them longitudinally. Using immunoSEQ multiplex PCR, the repertoire was profiled, and TCRdb retains in-frame clones only, with some absent. The top ten clones hold over 10% of a sample with around 160,000 clones, 75% to 90% of them seen once. The CDR3 is 16 amino acids. Looked up from germline, CDR1 is SGHVS and CDR2 is FQNEAQ. V lost 7 bases to trimming and J lost 0 bases, with 19 bases between them. The chain employs TRBV7-8 and TRBJ2-7; D not resolved. Input material: peripheral blood. The clonotype comes from a man between 18 and 29 years old with COVID-19, enrolled during active disease. The CDR3 is CASTPSVGVLSYEQYF. The CDR3 DNA is TGTGCCAGCACCCCTTCTGTGGGCGTACTCTCCTACGAGCAGTACTTC.